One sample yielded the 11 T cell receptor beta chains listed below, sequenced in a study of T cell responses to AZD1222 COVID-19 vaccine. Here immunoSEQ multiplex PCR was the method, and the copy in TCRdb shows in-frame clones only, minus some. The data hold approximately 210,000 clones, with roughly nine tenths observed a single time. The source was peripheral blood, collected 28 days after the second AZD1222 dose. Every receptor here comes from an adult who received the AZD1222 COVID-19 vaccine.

The CDR3 loop is CASGSGKGDTQYF. For the CDR3, the DNA is TGTGCCAGCGGGAGCGGGAAGGGAGATACGCAGTATTTT. The gene calls are TRBV7-9 and TRBJ2-3, with 7 bases aligning to TRBD2. The V segment lost 8 bases and the J segment 5 bases; nucleotides outside the gene matches: 7. The CDR3 loop spans 13 amino acids. Germline V gene data show CDR1 as SEHNR and CDR2 as FQNEAQ (reference sequence).

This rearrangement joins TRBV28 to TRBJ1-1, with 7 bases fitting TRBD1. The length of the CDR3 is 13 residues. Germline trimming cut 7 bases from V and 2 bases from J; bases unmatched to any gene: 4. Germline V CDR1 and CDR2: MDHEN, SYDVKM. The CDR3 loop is CASIRDSNTEAFF. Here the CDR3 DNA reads TGTGCCAGCATACGGGACAGTAACACTGAAGCTTTCTTT.

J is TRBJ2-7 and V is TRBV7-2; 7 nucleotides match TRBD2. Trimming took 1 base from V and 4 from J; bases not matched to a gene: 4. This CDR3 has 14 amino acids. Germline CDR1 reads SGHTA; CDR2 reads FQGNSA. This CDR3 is CASSLGGGPYEQYF. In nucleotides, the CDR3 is TGTGCCAGCAGCTTAGGCGGGGGTCCATACGAGCAGTACTTC.

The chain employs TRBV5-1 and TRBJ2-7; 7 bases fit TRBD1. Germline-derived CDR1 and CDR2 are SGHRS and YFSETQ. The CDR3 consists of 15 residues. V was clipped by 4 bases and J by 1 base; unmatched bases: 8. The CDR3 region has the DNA TGCGCCAGCAGCAACCCTGGACAGGCGTCCTACGAGCAGTACTTC. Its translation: CASSNPGQASYEQYF.

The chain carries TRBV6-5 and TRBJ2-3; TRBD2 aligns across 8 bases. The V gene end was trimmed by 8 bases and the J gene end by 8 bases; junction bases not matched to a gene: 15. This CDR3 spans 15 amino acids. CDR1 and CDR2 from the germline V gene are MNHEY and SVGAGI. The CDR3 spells CASSELLAGRGTQYF. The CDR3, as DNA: TGTGCCAGCTCCGAACTATTAGCGGGAAGGGGTACGCAGTATTTT.

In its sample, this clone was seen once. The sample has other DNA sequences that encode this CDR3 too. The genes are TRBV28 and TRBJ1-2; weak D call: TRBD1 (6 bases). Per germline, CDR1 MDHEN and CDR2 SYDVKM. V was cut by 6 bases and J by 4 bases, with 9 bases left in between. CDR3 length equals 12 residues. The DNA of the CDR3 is TGTGCCAGCAGCCTGGACAGCTATGGCTACACCTTC. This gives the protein CASSLDSYGYTF.

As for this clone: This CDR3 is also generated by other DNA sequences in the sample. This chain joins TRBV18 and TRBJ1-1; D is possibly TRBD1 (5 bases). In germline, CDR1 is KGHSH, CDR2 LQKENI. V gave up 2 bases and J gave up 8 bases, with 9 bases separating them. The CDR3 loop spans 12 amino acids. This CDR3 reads CASSPRDGEAFF. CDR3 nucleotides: TGTGCCAGCTCACCAAGGGACGGAGAAGCTTTCTTT.

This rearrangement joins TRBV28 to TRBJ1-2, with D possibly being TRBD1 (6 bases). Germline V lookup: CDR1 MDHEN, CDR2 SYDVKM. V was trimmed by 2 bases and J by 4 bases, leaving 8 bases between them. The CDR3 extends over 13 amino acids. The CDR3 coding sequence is TGTGCCAGCAGTTTAGGACAGTTCTATGGCTACACCTTC. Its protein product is CASSLGQFYGYTF.

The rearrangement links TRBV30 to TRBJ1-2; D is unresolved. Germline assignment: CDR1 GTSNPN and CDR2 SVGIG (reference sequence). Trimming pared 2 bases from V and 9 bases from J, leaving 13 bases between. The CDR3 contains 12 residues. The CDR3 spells CAWSPPDGSYTF. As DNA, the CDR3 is TGTGCCTGGAGTCCTCCCGATGGAAGCTACACCTTC.

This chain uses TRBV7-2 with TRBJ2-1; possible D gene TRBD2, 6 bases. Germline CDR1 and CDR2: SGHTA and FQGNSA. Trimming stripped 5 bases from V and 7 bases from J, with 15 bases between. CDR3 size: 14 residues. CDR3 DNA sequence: TGTGCCAGCAGCCCTCCCCCACGGGGGAATGAGCAGTTCTTC. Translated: CASSPPPRGNEQFF.

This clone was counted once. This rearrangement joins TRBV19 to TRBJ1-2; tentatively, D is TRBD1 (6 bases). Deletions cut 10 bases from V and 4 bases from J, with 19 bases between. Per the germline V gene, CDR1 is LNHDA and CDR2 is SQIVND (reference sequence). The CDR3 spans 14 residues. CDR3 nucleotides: TGTGCCACCCTGGAAAGGAGGGGGACCTATGGCTACACCTTC. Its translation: CATLERRGTYGYTF.